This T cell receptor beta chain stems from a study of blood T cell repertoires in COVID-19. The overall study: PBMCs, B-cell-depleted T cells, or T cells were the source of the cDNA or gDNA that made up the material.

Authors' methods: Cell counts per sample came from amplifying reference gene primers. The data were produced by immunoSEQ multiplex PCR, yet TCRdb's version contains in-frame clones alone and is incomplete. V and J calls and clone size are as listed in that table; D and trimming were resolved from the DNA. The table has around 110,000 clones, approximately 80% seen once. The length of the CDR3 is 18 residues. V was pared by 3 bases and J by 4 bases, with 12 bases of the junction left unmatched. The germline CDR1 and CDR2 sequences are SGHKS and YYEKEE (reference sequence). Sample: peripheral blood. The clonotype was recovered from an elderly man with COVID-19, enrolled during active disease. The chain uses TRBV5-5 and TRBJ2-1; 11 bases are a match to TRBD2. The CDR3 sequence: CASSWTSGRKLLYNEQFF. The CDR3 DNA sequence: TGTGCCAGCAGCTGGACTAGCGGGCGGAAACTCCTTTACAATGAGCAGTTCTTC.